A single T cell receptor beta chain is shown here with its context. Its antigen is unknown. No much larger clone is present one base from it, and per-base qualities are unavailable. The entry originates in a study of blood T cell repertoires in COVID-19 (dated by TCRdb to the early 2020s). General notes on the study: Samples covering the acute and convalescent phases of COVID-19 were provided by collaborators in the United States, Italy and Spain. Subjects who had been exposed to COVID-19, were actively infected with it, or had recovered from it provided the deeply sampled blood TCRbeta repertoires that made up the dataset. Where available, HLA class I and class II types were taken from metadata supplied by the sample provider and were not determined by assay-based typing. Samples were obtained from the ongoing ImmuneRACE study (first 160 participants) and from over 1,000 subjects provided by 6 global collaborators. The repertoires were released in a freely available public database meant as a resource for research on the immune response to SARS-CoV-2. A de-identified subject ID, COVID-19 status, age in years and sex were almost always included in the sample metadata. The prospective study material was composed of cDNA or gDNA derived from T cells, B-cell-depleted T cells, or PBMCs.

Participants in the prospective study were enrolled through a virtual design, were aged 18 to 89 years, and lived in fewer than 30 United States geographic areas. In the prospective study, cohorts were assigned on the basis of participant-reported clinical history obtained from a screening survey and a study questionnaire. Each participant in the prospective study had whole blood, serum and a nasopharyngeal or oropharyngeal swab collected by mobile phlebotomists. Participants in the prospective study had the option to provide additional blood draws and questionnaires over a 2-month period. Prospective study blood samples were shipped either frozen or at room temperature before DNA extraction. TCRbeta CDR3 regions were amplified from genomic DNA by means of the immunoSEQ Assay, a bias-controlled multiplex PCR. As for how the authors treated the data: Nucleated cell counts per sample were estimated from amplification of reference gene primers within the assay. To quantify the absolute abundance of each unique TCRbeta CDR3 rearrangement, sequence reads were collapsed and filtered. Productive Simpson clonality was computed per sample as the square root of Simpson's diversity index over productive rearrangements. Here the immuneACCESS table is served through TCRdb, limited to in-frame sequences with V and J called. Missing clones are a known gap in these copies; in checked studies unresolved V genes cover under half, and the rest lacks a known reason. V and J calls and clone size come straight from that table; D and trimming were deduced from the DNA. For this sample the table gives hundreds of thousands of clones, of which 90% were detected only once. The ten most abundant clones make up 1.5% to 2% of the sample.

Broad study findings and their caveats: The amount of clinical and demographic metadata varied by source and participant and was provided uncurated.

The trim is 3 bases for V and 0 bases for J, with a gap of 9 bases between the germline ends. The CDR3 measures 14 amino acids from cysteine to phenylalanine. The retained sequence is limited to the CDR3, 42 bases, with the frame set at the first base. From the germline V gene, CDR1 is SGHRS and CDR2 is YFSETQ. The sequence is built from TRBV5-1 and TRBJ1-1; the D gene is unclear. Sequenced: PBMCs or T cells enriched from blood (not recorded which). This TCR derives from a woman aged 18-35 years with acute COVID-19. The base sequence is TGCGCCAGCAGCTACCAGACAATGAACACTGAAGCTTTCTTT. This translates into CASSYQTMNTEAFF. This CDR3, with the reference TRBV5-1 and TRBJ1-1 proteins standing in past its ends, gives the full variable domain KAGVTQTPRYLIKTRGQQVTLSCSPISGHRSVSWYQQTPGQGLQFLFEYFSETQRNKGNFPGRFSGRQFSNSRSEMNVSTLELGDSALYLCASSYQTMNTEAFFGQGTRLTVV.